The 26 T cell receptor beta chains below all came from one sample that was sequenced in a study of cytomegalovirus exposure and HLA in healthy donors. The PCR ran on 60 Vbeta and 13 Jbeta primers. Only in-frame clones appear in the TCRdb table, and some are missing; sequencing was by immunoSEQ multiplex PCR. Among 110,000 to 150,000 clones listed, around a tenth were seen once. The specimen sequenced was PBMCs. The receptors here all came from a male donor in good health and CMV-seronegative.

The chain has TRBV20-1 and TRBJ2-7, with a tentative D call TRBD1 (5 bases). The CDR3 is made up of 11 amino acids. Trimming took off 6 bases at V and 5 bases at J, with 11 bases between the two ends. The germline V gene encodes CDR1 DFQATT and CDR2 SNEGSKA (reference sequence). The CDR3 here is CSAQGSNEQYF. The CDR3 region has the DNA TGCAGTGCGCAGGGTTCCAACGAGCAGTACTTC.

This chain links TRBV5-6 with TRBJ1-2, with D perhaps TRBD1 (6 bases). This CDR3 contains 12 residues. CDR1 is SGHDT and CDR2 is YYEEEE in the germline V gene. The V end was cut by 2 bases, the J end by 8 bases, with 10 bases between. CDR3 amino acids: CASSLRGTGYTF. In nucleotides, the CDR3 is TGTGCCAGCAGCTTAAGGGGGACGGGCTACACCTTC.

This clone was seen only a few times. The J gene is TRBJ1-2, the V gene TRBV28; D unclear. The germline gives CDR1 MDHEN, CDR2 SYDVKM. V lost 6 bases, J lost 0 bases, and 11 bases lay in between. The CDR3 length is 14 residues. CDR3 region: CASSPHGANYGYTF. The CDR3 DNA reads as TGTGCCAGCAGCCCCCACGGGGCTAACTATGGCTACACCTTC.

The chain employs TRBV7-8 and TRBJ1-6; 10 bases are a match to TRBD1. This CDR3 has 16 amino acids. V dropped 2 bases and J dropped 7; count of bases not matched to a gene: 5. The germline CDR1 and CDR2 sequences are SGHVS and FQNEAQ. The DNA of the CDR3 is TGTGCCAGCAGCTTACTCCCGGGACAGGGGAATTCACCCCTCCACTTT. This translates into CASSLLPGQGNSPLHF.

This clone was counted only a few times. The genes are TRBV7-9 and TRBJ1-4; D unresolved. Germline values: CDR1 SEHNR, CDR2 FQNEAQ (reference sequence). The CDR3 length is 13 residues. V was clipped by 5 bases and J by 4 bases, with 8 bases between them. CDR3 sequence (DNA): TGTGCCAGCAGCGTGGGGAGTAATGAAAAACTGTTTTTT. This sequence encodes CASSVGSNEKLFF.

V gene TRBV5-4 combines with J gene TRBJ1-3; 11 bases line up with TRBD1. The ends lost 4 bases at V and 3 bases at J; junction bases unmatched: 6. The CDR3 covers 16 residues. CDR1 SGHNT and CDR2 YYREEE come from the germline V gene (reference sequence). The DNA for the CDR3 is TGTGCCAGCAGCGCCCCGGGACAGGGGGATGGAAACACCATATATTTT. Translation gives CASSAPGQGDGNTIYF.

This clone was recorded a few times. This rearrangement joins TRBV11-2 to TRBJ1-4; TRBD1 matches 7 bases. The CDR3 contains 15 residues. The junction had 3 bases not matched to a gene; V was cut back by 1 base and J by 4 bases. Germline CDR1 and CDR2: SGHAT and FQNNGV. The CDR3, as DNA: TGTGCCAGCAGCTTAGGACAGGGAGATAATGAAAAACTGTTTTTT. Amino acid sequence: CASSLGQGDNEKLFF. The variable domain in full, with the rest retrieved from reference TRBV11-2 and TRBJ1-4, is EAGVAQSPRYKIIEKRQSVAFWCNPISGHATLYWYQQILGQGPKLLIQFQNNGVVDDSQLPKDRFSAERLKGVDSTLKIQPAKLEDSAVYLCASSLGQGDNEKLFFGSGTQLSVL.

This clone turned up a few times. J is TRBJ1-2 and V is TRBV27, with 7 bases that match TRBD1. This CDR3 contains 14 residues. Germline V gene sequence: CDR1 MNHEY, CDR2 SMNVEV (reference sequence). The trim removed 7 bases at V and 4 bases at J, leaving 9 bases unmatched. The CDR3 protein is CASTSKGQLYGYTF. The DNA for the CDR3 is TGTGCCAGCACATCGAAGGGACAGCTCTATGGCTACACCTTC.

The sample holds a few counts of this clone. V and J are TRBV4-1 and TRBJ2-7, with TRBD1 identical over 7 bases. Germline lookup yields CDR1 MGHRA and CDR2 YSYEKL. The ends lost 4 bases at V and 4 bases at J; junction bases unmatched: 7. This CDR3 has 14 amino acids. CDR3 in amino acids: CASSRPDRPYEQYF. The CDR3 DNA reads TGCGCCAGCAGCCGGCCGGACAGGCCTTACGAGCAGTACTTC.

The table lists this clone with a few counts. The gene calls are TRBV27 and TRBJ1-4; a possible D gene is TRBD1 (6 bases). Germline CDR1 and CDR2: MNHEY and SMNVEV (reference sequence). CDR3 size: 15 residues. V was clipped by 6 bases and J by 8 bases, with 19 bases between them. For the CDR3, the DNA is TGTGCCAGCAGACTCTACGGGGGGCCGGGGGAAAAACTGTTTTTT. It yields the protein CASRLYGGPGEKLFF. The whole variable domain, remainder taken from reference TRBV27 and TRBJ1-4, is EAQVTQNPRYLITVTGKKLTVTCSQNMNHEYMSWYRQDPGLGLRQIYYSMNVEVTDKGDVPEGYKVSRKEKRNFPLILESPSPNQTSLYFCASRLYGGPGEKLFFGSGTQLSVL.

The chain recombines TRBV10-3 with TRBJ1-1; 8 nucleotides line up with TRBD1. Trimming took 0 bases from V and 6 from J; bases not matched to a gene: 3. This CDR3 has 14 amino acids. CDR1 is ENHRY, CDR2 SYGVKD, per germline. This CDR3 is CAISESDRGPEAFF. For the CDR3, the DNA is TGTGCCATCAGTGAGTCAGACAGGGGCCCTGAAGCTTTCTTT.

In this sample, this clone turned up a few times. The chain carries TRBV5-1 and TRBJ2-3; no clear D. Germline lookup yields CDR1 SGHRS and CDR2 YFSETQ. This CDR3 has 13 amino acids. Deletions cut 2 bases from V and 4 bases from J, with 8 bases between. CDR3 amino acids: CASSFGSADTQYF. The CDR3 nucleotides are TGCGCCAGCAGCTTCGGGTCCGCAGATACGCAGTATTTT.

V usage is TRBV29-1 and J usage is TRBJ2-7, with TRBD2 matching 7 bases. Germline V gives CDR1 SQVTM, CDR2 ANQGSEA. The V and J ends lost 1 base and 5 bases, in that order; junction bases with no gene match: 5. The CDR3 is 13 amino acids. This CDR3 reads CSVEGPAGDEQYF. The CDR3 DNA follows: TGCAGCGTTGAAGGCCCGGCGGGGGACGAGCAGTACTTC.

This clone has more than one count but fewer than ten. The gene calls are TRBV7-2 and TRBJ2-5; the D gene is possibly TRBD2 (7 bases). CDR1 is SGHTA, CDR2 FQGNSA, per germline. V lost 1 base and J 2 bases, leaving 14 bases between the germline ends. CDR3 size: 16 residues. CDR3 in amino acids: CASSLGFGGAQETQYF. The CDR3 DNA reads as TGTGCCAGCAGCTTAGGTTTTGGGGGGGCGCAAGAGACCCAGTACTTC.

A few counts support this clone. The chain carries TRBV29-1 and TRBJ1-2; 7 nucleotides agree with TRBD1. This CDR3 is built from 12 residues. V shed 7 bases and J 5 bases; nucleotides not matched to a gene: 7. Germline loops: CDR1 SQVTM, CDR2 ANQGSEA. The CDR3 DNA follows: TGCAGCGCAAGGGACAGTGGGTATGGCTACACCTTC. This sequence encodes CSARDSGYGYTF.

A few counts support this clone. No conserved phenylalanine or tryptophan ends this CDR3, so it is likely a read error. V is TRBV5-1 and J is TRBJ2-2, with 10 bases lining up with TRBD2. The CDR3 loop spans 17 amino acids. Germline trimming cut 1 base from V and 1 base from J; bases unmatched to any gene: 4. Germline lookup yields CDR1 SGHRS and CDR2 YFSETQ. The CDR3 loop reads CASSLPPSGGNTGELFV. The CDR3, as DNA: TGCGCCAGCAGCTTGCCTCCTAGCGGGGGGAACACCGGGGAGCTGTTTGTT.

This clone has more than one count but fewer than ten. The CDR3 reads CASTAEPILTDTQYF. The CDR3 DNA sequence: TGTGCCAGCACCGCGGAGCCGATACTCACAGATACGCAGTATTTT. This chain links TRBV7-9 with TRBJ2-3; D uncertain. The CDR3 is 15 residues long. Germline CDR1 and CDR2: SEHNR and FQNEAQ (reference sequence). V shed 7 bases and J shed 2 bases, with 16 bases lying between them. Drawing the rest from reference TRBV7-9 and TRBJ2-3, the complete variable domain is DTGVSQNPRHKITKRGQNVTFRCDPISEHNRLYWYRQTLGQGPEFLTYFQNEAQLEKSRLLSDRFSAERPKGSFSTLEIQRTEQGDSAMYLCASTAEPILTDTQYFGPGTRLTVL.

This clone has only a few counts. This chain joins TRBV6-5 and TRBJ2-7; 10 bases are a match to TRBD2. The CDR3 spans 15 residues. From germline, CDR1 is MNHEY and CDR2 SVGAGI. J gave up 0 bases and V 6 bases, and 5 bases lay outside the gene matches. In nucleotides, the CDR3 is TGTGCCAGCAGACCACTAGCGGGGAGCTCCTACGAGCAGTACTTC. Translated, it gives CASRPLAGSSYEQYF.

The chain uses TRBV19 and TRBJ1-2; D is perhaps TRBD1 (5 bases). The germline V gene encodes CDR1 LNHDA and CDR2 SQIVND (reference sequence). Trimming pared 3 bases from V and 6 bases from J, leaving 11 bases between. The CDR3 is 13 amino acids. Here the CDR3 reads CASSILAGHGYTF. CDR3 sequence (DNA): TGTGCCAGTAGTATTCTGGCAGGGCATGGCTACACCTTC.

This clone was seen a handful of times. The V gene is TRBV4-1, the J gene TRBJ2-7; 7 bases map to TRBD2. The germline V gene encodes CDR1 MGHRA and CDR2 YSYEKL. Trimming cost V 3 bases and J 4 bases; bases outside gene matches: 6. CDR3 length: 14 residues. For the CDR3, the DNA is TGCGCCAGCAGCCACTTTGCGGGGGAGTACGAGCAGTACTTC. This encodes CASSHFAGEYEQYF.

Worth noting for this clone: Other DNA variants within this sample encode the same CDR3. J is TRBJ2-7 and V is TRBV7-2; weak D call: TRBD1 (6 bases). V shed 0 bases and J shed 4 bases, with 7 bases lying between them. In germline, CDR1 is SGHTA, CDR2 FQGNSA. The CDR3 length is 13 residues. The CDR3 DNA is TGTGCCAGCAGCTTAGCGACAGGTTACGAGCAGTACTTC. Translating gives CASSLATGYEQYF. The full variable domain, completed using reference TRBV7-2 and TRBJ2-7, is GAGVSQSPSNKVTEKGKDVELRCDPISGHTALYWYRQSLGQGLEFLIYFQGNSAPDKSGLPSDRFSAERTGGSVSTLTIQRTQQEDSAVYLCASSLATGYEQYFGPGTRLTVT.

This chain connects TRBV27 to TRBJ2-3; 8 nucleotides agree with TRBD1. V shed 3 bases, J shed 2 bases, and the junction held 4 bases outside the gene matches. The V gene's germline CDR1 is MNHEY and CDR2 SMNVEV (reference sequence). This CDR3 contains 15 residues. This chain's CDR3 is CASSFRTGNTDTQYF. Written as DNA, the CDR3 is TGTGCCAGCAGTTTCAGGACAGGGAACACAGATACGCAGTATTTT.

J is TRBJ1-5 and V is TRBV5-1; D unresolved. CDR1 is SGHRS and CDR2 is YFSETQ in the germline V gene. Trimming removed 2 bases from V and 3 bases from J, with 12 bases in between. The CDR3 consists of 15 residues. The CDR3 DNA sequence: TGCGCCAGCAGCTTAACCACCGGGGACAATCAGCCCCAGCATTTT. Translating gives CASSLTTGDNQPQHF. Filled out from reference TRBV5-1 and TRBJ1-5, the complete variable domain reads KAGVTQTPRYLIKTRGQQVTLSCSPISGHRSVSWYQQTPGQGLQFLFEYFSETQRNKGNFPGRFSGRQFSNSRSEMNVSTLELGDSALYLCASSLTTGDNQPQHFGDGTRLSIL.

This clone has just a few counts. CDR3 in DNA: TGTGCCAGCAGCCCCCTTGAGGGCCTCTACGAGCAGTACTTC. This translates into CASSPLEGLYEQYF. This chain connects TRBV14 to TRBJ2-7; possibly TRBD2 for D (5 bases). CDR1 SGHDN and CDR2 FVKESK come from the germline V gene. Trimming pared 4 bases from V and 3 bases from J, leaving 13 bases between. The CDR3 extends over 14 amino acids.

V and J are TRBV29-1 and TRBJ1-2; 7 nucleotides line up with TRBD1. CDR3 length: 11 amino acids. V was pared by 7 bases and J by 7 bases, with 6 bases of the junction left unmatched. Germline lookup yields CDR1 SQVTM and CDR2 ANQGSEA. The chain's CDR3 is CSAGTASGYTF. CDR3 in DNA: TGCAGCGCCGGGACAGCCAGTGGCTACACCTTC.

This clone was found a few times. This chain joins TRBV5-6 and TRBJ1-1; a weak D match, TRBD1 (5 bases). Germline loops: CDR1 SGHDT, CDR2 YYEEEE. CDR3 length: 13 residues. The ends were cut back, 1 base at V and 4 bases at J, with 8 bases in the middle. This CDR3 reads CASSLMGGTEAFF. CDR3 coding DNA: TGTGCCAGCAGCTTGATGGGGGGCACTGAAGCTTTCTTT.